The present T cell receptor (beta chain) was sequenced within a study of blood T cell repertoires in COVID-19. Germline V gene sequence: CDR1 LNHDA, CDR2 SQIVND (reference sequence). The trim removed 5 bases at V and 2 bases at J, leaving 4 bases unmatched. The CDR3 runs 15 residues. Using immunoSEQ multiplex PCR, the repertoire was profiled, and TCRdb retains in-frame clones only, with some absent. The sample consists of roughly 100,000 clones, about 77% of them appearing once. The rearrangement links TRBV19 to TRBJ2-1, with 9 bases that match TRBD2. This TCR came from a woman aged 80 or over with acute or convalescent COVID-19. The sequenced material came from peripheral blood. The CDR3 here is CASSPVAGAYNEQFF. The DNA for the CDR3 is TGTGCCAGTAGTCCTGTAGCGGGGGCCTACAATGAGCAGTTCTTC.